The next 22 T cell receptor beta chains were all read from a single sample in a study of T cell changes during pregnancy in multiple sclerosis. The assay was immunoSEQ multiplex PCR, and TCRdb's table has in-frame clones only and misses some. The sample includes fewer than 85,000 clones, approximately 94% seen only once; the top ten take 2% to 2.5%. This sample comprised peripheral blood, obtained in the third trimester of pregnancy. The receptors come from a female donor with multiple sclerosis, enrolled in a pregnancy study.

V gene TRBV4-1 combines with J gene TRBJ1-1, with TRBD1 matching over 12 bases. J lost 7 bases, V lost 3 bases, and 3 bases had no gene match. The CDR3 has 14 residues. Per the germline V gene, CDR1 is MGHRA and CDR2 is YSYEKL. CDR3 region: CASSQGQGAGEAFF. DNA of the CDR3: TGCGCCAGCAGCCAGGGACAGGGGGCCGGTGAAGCTTTCTTT.

The chain uses TRBV5-5 and TRBJ2-2, with 7 bases lining up with TRBD1. The V gene's germline CDR1 is SGHKS and CDR2 YYEKEE (reference sequence). This CDR3 is built from 15 residues. V was pared by 2 bases and J by 6 bases, with 7 bases of the junction left unmatched. This CDR3 is CASSFGTARSGELFF. The DNA for the CDR3 is TGTGCCAGCAGCTTCGGGACAGCACGTTCCGGGGAGCTGTTTTTT.

The rearrangement joins TRBV6-4 to TRBJ2-1; 12 bases are a match to TRBD1. The CDR3 contains 14 residues. The germline V gene encodes CDR1 MRHNA and CDR2 SNTAGT. V lost 6 bases to trimming and J lost 10 bases; unmatched junction nucleotides: 7. The CDR3 DNA is TGTGCCAGCAGCCGGGACAGGGGGCTGGGGGAGCAGTTCTTC. As protein: CASSRDRGLGEQFF.

This sequence joins TRBV5-1 and TRBJ2-1, with 7 positions matching TRBD1. Germline V gene lookup returns CDR1 SGHRS and CDR2 YFSETQ. Trimming removed 4 bases from V and 6 bases from J; junction bases left unmatched: 10. This CDR3 region has 15 residues. The DNA of the CDR3 is TGCGCCAGCAGCCCCGGGACAGATTTTACCAATGAGCAGTTCTTC. It translates to CASSPGTDFTNEQFF.

The rearrangement uses TRBV6-5 and TRBJ2-7; TRBD1 agrees at 7 bases. This CDR3 spans 14 amino acids. The ends lost 5 bases at V and 5 bases at J; junction bases unmatched: 9. Germline V lookup: CDR1 MNHEY, CDR2 SVGAGI. CDR3 residues: CASSPSGTVNEQYF. In DNA, the CDR3 is TGTGCCAGCAGTCCCTCCGGGACAGTCAACGAGCAGTACTTC.

V and J are TRBV5-1 and TRBJ1-3; unclear D gene. CDR3 length equals 15 residues. V gave up 0 bases and J gave up 1 base, with 8 bases separating them. Germline V lookup: CDR1 SGHRS, CDR2 YFSETQ. This chain's CDR3 is CASSLAPGSGNTIYF. CDR3 nucleotide sequence: TGCGCCAGCAGCTTGGCCCCGGGATCTGGAAACACCATATATTTT.

The chain couples TRBV7-9 to TRBJ1-5; 12 nucleotides match TRBD1. Germline V gene sequence: CDR1 SEHNR, CDR2 FQNEAQ (reference sequence). The CDR3 totals 18 residues. The ends lost 4 bases at V and 0 bases at J; junction bases unmatched: 7. CDR3 loop: CASSYGTGGRYSNQPQHF. CDR3 bases: TGTGCCAGCAGCTACGGGACAGGGGGCCGTTATAGCAATCAGCCCCAGCATTTT.

The chain links TRBV19 to TRBJ2-7; D is possibly TRBD2 (6 bases). The CDR3 totals 13 residues. Trimming stripped 1 base from V and 12 bases from J, with 16 bases between. Germline V CDR1 and CDR2: LNHDA, SQIVND (reference sequence). The CDR3 nucleotides read TGTGCCAGTAGTATAGGCTCCTCTAGCGCCTTGTACTTC. Its protein product is CASSIGSSSALYF.

This chain joins TRBV18 and TRBJ2-7; unclear D gene. CDR3 size: 16 residues. CDR1 is KGHSH, CDR2 LQKENI, per germline. Trimming removed 4 bases at V and 0 bases at J, with 16 bases between. CDR3 nucleotide sequence: TGTGCCAGCTCACAGTCGACTTCCCCCTCCTCCTACGAGCAGTACTTC. Translating gives CASSQSTSPSSYEQYF.

The chain carries TRBV5-6 and TRBJ2-3; tentatively, D is TRBD2 (5 bases). The germline V gene encodes CDR1 SGHDT and CDR2 YYEEEE. This CDR3 contains 12 residues. The V end lost 5 bases, the J end lost 5 bases, and 9 bases lay between the germline ends. CDR3 nucleotide sequence: TGTGCCAGCAGTCAAAGCGGAGATACGCAGTATTTT. It codes for CASSQSGDTQYF.

The chain uses TRBV7-2 and TRBJ1-6; D may be TRBD1 (5 bases). This CDR3 spans 16 amino acids. Germline V gives CDR1 SGHTA, CDR2 FQGNSA. V dropped 5 bases and J dropped 7 bases, with 18 bases sitting between them. Written as DNA, the CDR3 is TGTGCCAGCAGCCCATGGGCAGGGCCCTCGAATTCACCCCTCCACTTT. Protein product: CASSPWAGPSNSPLHF.

This clone is a singleton in its sample. The V and J genes are TRBV13 and TRBJ2-1, with 7 bases lining up with TRBD2. Trimming at V came to 5 bases and at J to 9 bases, leaving 16 bases not matched to a gene. The CDR3 totals 16 residues. From germline, CDR1 is PRHDT and CDR2 FYEKMQ (reference sequence). In DNA, the CDR3 is TGTGCCAGCAGCCAACGGGGAGCGGGGCAACGGGGTGAGCAGTTCTTC. Protein: CASSQRGAGQRGEQFF.

The chain uses TRBV29-1 and TRBJ2-3, with 9 bases lining up with TRBD2. Per the germline V gene, CDR1 is SQVTM and CDR2 is ANQGSEA. CDR3 length: 18 residues. The V segment lost 3 bases and the J segment 4 bases; nucleotides outside the gene matches: 17. The CDR3 reads CSVDPVPASGELADTQYF. The CDR3 DNA is TGCAGCGTTGACCCCGTCCCGGCTAGCGGGGAGTTGGCAGATACGCAGTATTTT.

The rearrangement joins TRBV6-1 to TRBJ2-1; 8 bases map to TRBD1. CDR1 and CDR2 (germline): MNHNS, SASEGT. J gave up 6 bases and V 3 bases, and 10 bases lay outside the gene matches. This CDR3 comprises 16 residues. The CDR3 is CASSDPDRVRVNEQFF. Written as DNA, the CDR3 is TGTGCCAGCAGTGACCCGGACAGGGTTCGGGTCAATGAGCAGTTCTTC.

The chain uses TRBV11-3 and TRBJ2-7; TRBD2 aligns across 7 bases. Germline CDR1 and CDR2: SGHNT and YENEEA. The trim removed 4 bases at V and 3 bases at J, leaving 3 bases unmatched. The CDR3 is 13 residues long. CDR3 DNA: TGTGCCAGCAGCTCTGGCGGGGGCTACGAGCAGTACTTC. This encodes CASSSGGGYEQYF.

The chain employs TRBV6-1 and TRBJ1-1, with D perhaps matching TRBD1 (6 bases). This CDR3 has 16 residues. V lost 3 bases to trimming and J lost 1 base, with 15 bases between them. In germline, CDR1 is MNHNS, CDR2 SASEGT. CDR3 coding DNA: TGTGCCAGCAGTGAGGAGCCGGGACACCCGAACACTGAAGCTTTCTTT. Amino acids: CASSEEPGHPNTEAFF.

The table lists this clone with a count of one. The chain employs TRBV18 and TRBJ2-7, with D maybe TRBD2 (6 bases). The CDR3 contains 13 residues. Per the germline V gene, CDR1 is KGHSH and CDR2 is LQKENI. V lost 6 bases and J 0 bases, leaving 9 bases between the germline ends. The CDR3 coding sequence is TGTGCCAGCTCCGCGGGGAGCTCCTACGAGCAGTACTTC. This gives the protein CASSAGSSYEQYF.

The chain couples TRBV7-9 to TRBJ1-6; weak D call: TRBD1 (6 bases). The V gene lost 5 bases and the J gene lost 7 bases, with 12 bases spanning the gap. Germline loops: CDR1 SEHNR, CDR2 FQNEAQ (reference sequence). The CDR3 runs 14 residues. The CDR3 region is CASSPKGGNSPLHF. CDR3 coding DNA: TGTGCCAGCAGCCCCAAGGGGGGGAATTCACCCCTCCACTTT.

The V call is TRBV6-1, the J call TRBJ2-2, with D tentatively TRBD2 (5 bases). Germline values: CDR1 MNHNS, CDR2 SASEGT. Trimming stripped 10 bases from V and 4 bases from J, with 10 bases between. This CDR3 has 12 amino acids. The CDR3 here is CATHEGTGELFF. CDR3 sequence (DNA): TGTGCCACCCACGAGGGCACCGGGGAGCTGTTTTTT.

The chain has TRBV19 and TRBJ1-2; TRBD1 aligns across 7 bases. V shed 4 bases, J shed 13 bases, and the junction held 15 bases outside the gene matches. This CDR3 contains 14 residues. Germline V gene lookup returns CDR1 LNHDA and CDR2 SQIVND (reference sequence). The CDR3 DNA reads TGTGCCAGTAGTAGTACCGGGACAGCCACCTTACGCACCTTC. Its protein product is CASSSTGTATLRTF.

The CDR3 is CATSPGTTNEKLFF. The CDR3 coding sequence is TGTGCCACCAGTCCCGGGACAACTAATGAAAAACTGTTTTTT. The chain carries TRBV15 and TRBJ1-4; no reliable D call. V shed 6 bases and J shed 0 bases, with 8 bases lying between them. From germline, CDR1 is LNHNV and CDR2 YYDKDF (reference sequence). The CDR3 is 14 residues long.

This chain uses TRBV7-9 with TRBJ2-5; tentative D call: TRBD2 (7 bases). In germline, CDR1 is SEHNR, CDR2 FQNEAQ (reference sequence). This CDR3 is 14 amino acids long. Trimming took 4 bases from V and 5 from J, leaving 14 bases between them. The CDR3 DNA is TGTGCCAGCAGCTCCTGGGGGGGGGCGGAGACCCAGTACTTC. Protein sequence: CASSSWGGAETQYF.